The present T cell receptor (beta chain) was sequenced within a study of blood T cell repertoires in COVID-19. The CDR3 length is 15 residues. The V gene's germline CDR1 is SGHNT and CDR2 YENEEA. Losses at the gene ends were 5 bases for V and 6 bases for J; bases not matched to a gene: 4. Assay: immunoSEQ multiplex PCR; the TCRdb copy retains only in-frame clones and omits some. The sample carries roughly 350,000 clones, 92% recorded once. The receptor's source is a woman aged 30 to 39 who had recovered from COVID-19. V and J are TRBV11-3 and TRBJ2-1; 13 bases match TRBD2. What was sequenced was PBMCs or T cells enriched from blood (not recorded which). CDR3 sequence reads: CASSGRTSGGNEQFF. The DNA for the CDR3 is TGTGCCAGCAGCGGAAGGACTAGCGGGGGCAATGAGCAGTTCTTC.